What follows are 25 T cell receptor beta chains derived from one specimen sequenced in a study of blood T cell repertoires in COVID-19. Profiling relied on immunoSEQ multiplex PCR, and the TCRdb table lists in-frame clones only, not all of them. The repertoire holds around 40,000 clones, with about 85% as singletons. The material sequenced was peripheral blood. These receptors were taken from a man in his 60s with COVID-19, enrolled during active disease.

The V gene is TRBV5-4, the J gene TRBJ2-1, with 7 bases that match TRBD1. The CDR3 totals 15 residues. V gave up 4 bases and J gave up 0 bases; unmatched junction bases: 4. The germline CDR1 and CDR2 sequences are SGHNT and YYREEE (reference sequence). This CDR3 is CASSRQGSSYNEQFF. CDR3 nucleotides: TGTGCCAGCAGCCGACAGGGTAGCTCCTACAATGAGCAGTTCTTC.

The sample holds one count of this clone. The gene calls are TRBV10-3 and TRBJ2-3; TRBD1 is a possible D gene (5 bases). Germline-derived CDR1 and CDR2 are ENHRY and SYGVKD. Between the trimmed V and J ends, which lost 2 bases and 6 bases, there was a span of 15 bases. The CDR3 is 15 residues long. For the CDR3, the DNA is TGTGCCATCAGTGAGGATCAATTACCAGGGGATACGCAGTATTTT. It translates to CAISEDQLPGDTQYF.

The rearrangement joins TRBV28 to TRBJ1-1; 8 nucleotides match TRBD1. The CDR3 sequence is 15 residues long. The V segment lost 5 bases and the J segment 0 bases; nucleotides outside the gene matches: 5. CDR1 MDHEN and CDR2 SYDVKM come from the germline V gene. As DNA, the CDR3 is TGTGCCAGCAGTGCAGGACAGGGAATGAACACTGAAGCTTTCTTT. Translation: CASSAGQGMNTEAFF.

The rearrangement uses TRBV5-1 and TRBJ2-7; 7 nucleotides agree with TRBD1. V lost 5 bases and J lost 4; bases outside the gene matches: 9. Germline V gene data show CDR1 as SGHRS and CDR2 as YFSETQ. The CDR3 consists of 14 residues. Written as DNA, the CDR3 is TGCGCCAGCAGTTTTGCTCAGGGGGTGTACGAGCAGTACTTC. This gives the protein CASSFAQGVYEQYF.

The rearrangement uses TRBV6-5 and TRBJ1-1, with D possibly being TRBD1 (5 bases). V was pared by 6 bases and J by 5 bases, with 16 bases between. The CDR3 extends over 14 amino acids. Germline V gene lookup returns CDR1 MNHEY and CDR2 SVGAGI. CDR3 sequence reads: CASRGIGEGTEAFF. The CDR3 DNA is TGTGCCAGCAGAGGAATCGGGGAGGGGACTGAAGCTTTCTTT.

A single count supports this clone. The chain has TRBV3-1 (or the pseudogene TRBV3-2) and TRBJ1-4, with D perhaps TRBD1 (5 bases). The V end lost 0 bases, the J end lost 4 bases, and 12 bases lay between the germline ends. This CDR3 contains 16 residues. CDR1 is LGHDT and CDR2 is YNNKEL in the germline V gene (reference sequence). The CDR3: CASSQDLTDDNEKLFF. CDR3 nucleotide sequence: TGTGCCAGCAGCCAAGATCTGACAGACGATAATGAAAAACTGTTTTTT.

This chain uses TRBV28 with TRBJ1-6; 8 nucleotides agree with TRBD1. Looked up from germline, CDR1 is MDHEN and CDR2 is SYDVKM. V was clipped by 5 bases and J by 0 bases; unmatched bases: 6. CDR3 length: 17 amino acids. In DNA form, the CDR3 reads TGTGCCAGCAGTCCAGGACAGGGCAGCTCCTATAATTCACCCCTCCACTTT. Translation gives CASSPGQGSSYNSPLHF.

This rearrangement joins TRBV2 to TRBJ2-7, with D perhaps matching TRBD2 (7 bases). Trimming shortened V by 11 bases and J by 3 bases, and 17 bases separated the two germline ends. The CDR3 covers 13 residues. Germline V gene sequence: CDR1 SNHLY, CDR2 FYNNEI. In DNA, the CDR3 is TGTGCCTCTCGGGGAAGGGGGGGCTACGAGCAGTACTTC. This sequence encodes CASRGRGGYEQYF.

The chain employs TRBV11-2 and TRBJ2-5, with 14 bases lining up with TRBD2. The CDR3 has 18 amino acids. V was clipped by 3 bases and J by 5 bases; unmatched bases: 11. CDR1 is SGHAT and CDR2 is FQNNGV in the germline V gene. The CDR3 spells CASSLGLAGVLRGETQYF. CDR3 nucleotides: TGTGCCAGCAGCTTGGGACTAGCGGGAGTACTTAGAGGGGAGACCCAGTACTTC.

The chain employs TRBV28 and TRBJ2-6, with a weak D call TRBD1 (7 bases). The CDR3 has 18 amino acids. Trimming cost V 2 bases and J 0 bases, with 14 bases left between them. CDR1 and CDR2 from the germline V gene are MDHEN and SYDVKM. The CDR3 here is CASSLNGQGGSGANVLTF. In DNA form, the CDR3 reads TGTGCCAGCAGTTTAAACGGGCAGGGGGGCTCTGGGGCCAACGTCCTGACTTTC. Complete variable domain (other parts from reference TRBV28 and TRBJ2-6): DVKVTQSSRYLVKRTGEKVFLECVQDMDHENMFWYRQDPGLGLRLIYFSYDVKMKEKGDIPEGYSVSREKKERFSLILESASTNQTSMYLCASSLNGQGGSGANVLTFGAGSRLTVL.

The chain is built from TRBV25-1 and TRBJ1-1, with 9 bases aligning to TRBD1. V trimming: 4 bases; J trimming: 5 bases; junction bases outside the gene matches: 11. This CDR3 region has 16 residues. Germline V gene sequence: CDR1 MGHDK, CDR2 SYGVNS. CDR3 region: CASSVTGGARGTEAFF. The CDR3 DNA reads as TGTGCCAGCAGTGTAACAGGGGGCGCGAGAGGAACTGAAGCTTTCTTT.

The CDR3 coding sequence is TGTGCCAGCACCTTGGTACAGGGAGAAAAACTGTTTTTT. Protein sequence: CASTLVQGEKLFF. This sequence joins TRBV7-2 and TRBJ1-4; a weak D match, TRBD1 (6 bases). CDR1 is SGHTA and CDR2 is FQGNSA in the germline V gene. The CDR3 is made up of 13 amino acids. V lost 7 bases to trimming and J lost 8 bases, with 14 bases between them.

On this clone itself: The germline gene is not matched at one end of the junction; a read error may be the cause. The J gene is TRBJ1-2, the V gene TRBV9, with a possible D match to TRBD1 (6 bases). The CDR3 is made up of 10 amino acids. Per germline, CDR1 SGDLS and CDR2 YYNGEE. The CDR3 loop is CASSPDRSSF. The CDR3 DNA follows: TGTGCCAGCAGCCCCGACAGGTCTTCCTTC.

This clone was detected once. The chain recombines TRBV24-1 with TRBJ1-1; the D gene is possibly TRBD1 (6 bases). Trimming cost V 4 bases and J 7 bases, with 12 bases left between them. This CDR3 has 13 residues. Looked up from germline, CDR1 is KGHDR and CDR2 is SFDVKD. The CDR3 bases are TGTGCCACCAGTGAGAACAGGGCTGATGAAGCTTTCTTT. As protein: CATSENRADEAFF.

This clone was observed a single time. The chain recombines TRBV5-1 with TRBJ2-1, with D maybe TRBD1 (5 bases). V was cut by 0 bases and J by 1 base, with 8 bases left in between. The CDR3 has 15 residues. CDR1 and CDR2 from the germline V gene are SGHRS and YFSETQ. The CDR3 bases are TGCGCCAGCAGCTTGGAGGGGAATTCCTACAATGAGCAGTTCTTC. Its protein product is CASSLEGNSYNEQFF.

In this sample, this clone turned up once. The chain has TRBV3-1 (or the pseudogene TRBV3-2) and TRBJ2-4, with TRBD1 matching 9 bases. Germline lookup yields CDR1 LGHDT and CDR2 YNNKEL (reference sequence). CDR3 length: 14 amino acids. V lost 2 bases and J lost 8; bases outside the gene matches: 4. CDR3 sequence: CASSQRDRAHIQYF. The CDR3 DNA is TGTGCCAGCAGCCAAAGGGACAGGGCACACATTCAGTACTTC.

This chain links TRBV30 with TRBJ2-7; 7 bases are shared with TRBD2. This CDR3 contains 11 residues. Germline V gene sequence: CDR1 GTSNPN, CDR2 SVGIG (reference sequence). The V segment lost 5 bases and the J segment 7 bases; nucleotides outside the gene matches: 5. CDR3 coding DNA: TGTGCCTGGGCGACAGCGGGAGAGCAGTACTTC. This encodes CAWATAGEQYF.

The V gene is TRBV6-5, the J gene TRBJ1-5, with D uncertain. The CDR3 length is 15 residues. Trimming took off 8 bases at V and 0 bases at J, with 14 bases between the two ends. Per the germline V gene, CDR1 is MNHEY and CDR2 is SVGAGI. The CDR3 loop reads CASAGGVDSNQPQHF. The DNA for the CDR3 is TGTGCCAGCGCAGGTGGCGTCGATAGCAATCAGCCCCAGCATTTT.

CDR3 region: CASSPRATLQHEQYF. CDR3 DNA: TGTGCCAGCAGTCCCAGGGCGACCCTCCAACACGAGCAGTACTTC. The chain couples TRBV28 to TRBJ2-7, with D possibly TRBD1 on 5 matching bases. Trimming shortened V by 5 bases and J by 5 bases, and 19 bases separated the two germline ends. From germline, CDR1 is MDHEN and CDR2 SYDVKM. This CDR3 has 15 residues.

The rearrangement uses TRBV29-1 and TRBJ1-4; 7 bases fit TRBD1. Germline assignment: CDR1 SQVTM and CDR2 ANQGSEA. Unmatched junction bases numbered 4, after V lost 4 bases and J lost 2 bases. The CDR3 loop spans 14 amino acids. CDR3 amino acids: CSVVTGYTNEKLFF. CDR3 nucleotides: TGCAGCGTTGTGACAGGGTACACTAATGAAAAACTGTTTTTT.

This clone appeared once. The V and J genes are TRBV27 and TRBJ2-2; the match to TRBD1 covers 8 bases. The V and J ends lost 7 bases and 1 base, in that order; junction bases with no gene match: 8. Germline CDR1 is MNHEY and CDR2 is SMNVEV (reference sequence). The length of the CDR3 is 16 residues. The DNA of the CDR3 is TGTGCCAGCAAGACTAGGGGACAGGAGAACACCGGGGAGCTGTTTTTT. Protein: CASKTRGQENTGELFF.

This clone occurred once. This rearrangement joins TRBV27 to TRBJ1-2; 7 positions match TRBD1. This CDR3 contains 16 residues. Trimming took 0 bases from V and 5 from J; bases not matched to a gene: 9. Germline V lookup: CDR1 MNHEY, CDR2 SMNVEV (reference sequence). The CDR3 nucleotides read TGTGCCAGCAGTTTATCCTCGGACAGGTCTTCTTATGGCTACACCTTC. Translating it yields CASSLSSDRSSYGYTF.

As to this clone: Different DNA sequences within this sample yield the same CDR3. The CDR3, as DNA: TGTGCCAGCAGTTTGCGGGGAGCGAATGAGCAGTTCTTC. Translated: CASSLRGANEQFF. V usage is TRBV28 and J usage is TRBJ2-1; maybe TRBD2 (6 bases). Per the germline V gene, CDR1 is MDHEN and CDR2 is SYDVKM. The CDR3 contains 13 residues. The ends were cut back, 3 bases at V and 7 bases at J, with 10 bases in the middle.

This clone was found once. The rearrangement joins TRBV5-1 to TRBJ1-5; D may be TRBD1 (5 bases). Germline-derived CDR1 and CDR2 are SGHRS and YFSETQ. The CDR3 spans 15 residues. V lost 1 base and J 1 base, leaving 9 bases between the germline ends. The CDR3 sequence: CASSLTQGSNQPQHF. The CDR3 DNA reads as TGCGCCAGCAGCTTGACGCAGGGCAGCAATCAGCCCCAGCATTTT. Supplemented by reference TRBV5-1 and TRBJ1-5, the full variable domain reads KAGVTQTPRYLIKTRGQQVTLSCSPISGHRSVSWYQQTPGQGLQFLFEYFSETQRNKGNFPGRFSGRQFSNSRSEMNVSTLELGDSALYLCASSLTQGSNQPQHFGDGTRLSIL.

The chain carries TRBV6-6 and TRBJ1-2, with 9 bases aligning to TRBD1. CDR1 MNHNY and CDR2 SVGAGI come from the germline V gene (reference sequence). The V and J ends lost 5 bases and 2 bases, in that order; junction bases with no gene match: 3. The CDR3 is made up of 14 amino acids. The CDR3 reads CASSDRGTNYGYTF. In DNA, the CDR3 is TGTGCCAGCAGTGACAGGGGGACCAACTATGGCTACACCTTC.